This paragraph covers one TCR beta chain sequence. This clone was observed a handful of times. What this receptor recognizes is not known. The record has no base qualities; no much larger clone is one base away. This entry belongs to a study of cytomegalovirus exposure and HLA in healthy donors listed by TCRdb under 2017. Background for the entire study: In an earlier analysis of roughly 500 of the donors, roughly 300 Gb of sequence data and 117 million unique TCR beta sequences from 150 million to 200 million T cells were reported. About 280 gigabases of sequencing data and 70 million to 95 million unique TCR sequences made up an early release that covered 500 to 650 HLA-typed donors. The genetic ancestry cluster associated with self-reported Caucasian donors included 80% to 90% of the roughly 400 genotyped donors. The aim of the study was to test whether cataloging public T cell receptors could identify signatures of past pathogen exposure. The T cell repertoires of some 700 subjects were profiled by immunosequencing and related to cytomegalovirus serostatus. In addition to the first cohort of 666 subjects, a separate validation cohort of some 120 different subjects was used. To predict cytomegalovirus infection status, the study combined high-throughput TCR immunosequencing, statistical association of individual TCRs with disease status, and machine learning. In a later analysis, previously published TCR beta repertoires from several hundred donors were re-analyzed and high-resolution HLA genotyping was added so that TCR occurrence patterns could be studied. Rather than drawing on any new phenotypic data, the later analysis identified candidate immune exposures from TCR beta sequences and the way those sequences occurred across donors. To decide whether each TCR beta V gene segment behaved as functional or pseudogenic, an earlier analysis of 587 of the donors relied on high-throughput TCR beta sequencing. Donor age, sex, ethnicity and CMV serostatus were compiled together with the repertoire data. A later genetic analysis used genome-wide SNP genotypes for about 65% of the 666 donors, treating that subset as a discovery cohort. All discovery cohort repertoires had been generated using a single sequencing platform. Class I and class II HLA loci were covered by the typing at four-digit resolution. The number of typed donors differed by locus: roughly 629-640 for A, B, C, DRB1 and DQB1; about 520 for DQA1; approximately 610 for DPA1; and approximately 450 for DPB1. Roughly 5 DR-DQ haplotypes were handled as single units for association and clustering because linkage in the cohort was strong. On average, 235,054 unique TCR beta nucleotide sequences were sequenced per donor among a few hundred genotyped donors of the cohort, with roughly 18% of those sequences being non-productive. Study-wide findings and limitations: CMV serostatus was the only immune exposure information available for the cohort. In this cohort, only TCR beta chains were sequenced, and detectable features were limited by the absence of alpha or paired-chain data. Some IMGT-functional V segments, including TRBV6-2 and TRBV6-3, could not be told apart with the 87-base-pair reads, so those segments were excluded. A group of highly shared sequence variants was considered likely to be a technical artifact of the sequencing pipeline. The authors suggested that the approach could potentially be extended to other disease states and immunological phenotypes. Specific HLA alleles were associated with more than 15,000 TCR beta sequences at a false discovery rate of 0.05 in a later analysis. The study listed over 150 TCR beta chains as associated with cytomegalovirus. In a later analysis, most CMV-associated TCR beta chains were found to appear HLA-restricted, with HLA associations seemingly driven largely by CMV exposure. Most TCR sequences were seen in very few donors, while some public TCRs were found in many individuals. In a later analysis, HLA-associated TCR beta chains showed more clonal expansion and lower generation probabilities than non-associated chains that were equally common. In a later genetic analysis, a missense DCLRE1C variant was associated with V-gene and J-gene trimming of TCR beta chains, and the association was replicated in an independent cohort. Three of the identified cytomegalovirus-associated TCR beta chains were confirmed in vitro to be specific for cytomegalovirus antigens. Because some donors lacked HLA typing at each locus, the association tests relied only on the typed subset. A later genetic analysis reported fewer N-insertions in productive TCRs among donors in an Asian-associated ancestry cluster than the 666-donor mean. Because counts were too low, seventeen rarely observed V segments, including chromosome 9 orphons, were excluded from the earlier analysis of 587 of the donors. Sequencing depth was assumed to be roughly uniform across donors in the presence/absence analyses, though that assumption may not hold. Linkage disequilibrium might explain the correlated functional status among segregating V segments, but an unknown experimental factor could not be ruled out. An earlier analysis of approximately 590 of the donors showed that most TCR beta V segments appeared in productive rearrangements either about 90% or about 30% of the time, which broadly matched IMGT annotations. A further reported finding was that TCR beta sequences accurately predicted the HLA-A and HLA-B alleles for most subjects in the first cohort. According to a later analysis, TCR association rates differed among HLA loci, with DRB1 alleles showing the most associated TCRs and HLA-C alleles showing the fewest. Strong co-occurrence of HLA alleles, especially DR and DQ, made assigning TCR associations to individual alleles difficult. A later analysis reported that several top co-occurrence clusters appeared linked to parvovirus B19, influenza, CMV and Epstein-Barr virus. In both the original and validation cohorts, the classifier was reported to diagnose cytomegalovirus status with high specificity and sensitivity.

Sequences MDHEN (CDR1) and SYDVKM (CDR2) are obtained from the germline V gene. From cysteine to phenylalanine, the CDR3 is 16 amino acids long. CDR3 DNA only is kept here, 48 bases in frame from base 1. V is pruned by 5 bases and J by 3 bases, leaving 11 bases of the junction without a gene match. The cohort consisted of some 730 healthy bone marrow donors. At the time of sampling, every cohort member was nominally healthy, though immune exposures that went unrecorded were likely present. The donor was CMV seronegative and was included in the group of a few hundred seronegative cohort members. Each donor provided a peripheral blood sample, and peripheral blood mononuclear cells were used for TCR beta sequencing. Genomic DNA extraction from the blood cell samples was performed with the Qiagen DNeasy Blood Extraction Kit. Libraries came from the immunoSEQ multiplex PCR assay. For the multiplex PCR, a mixture combining 60 forward primers for TCR Vbeta segments and 13 reverse primers for TCR Jbeta segments was used. The CDR3 region of rearranged TCR beta genes was amplified from genomic DNA by a multiplex PCR assay. On the Illumina HiSeq System, the amplified TCR beta libraries were sequenced as 87-base-pair reads. As for the original processing: A later analysis tallied roughly 80 million unique TCR beta chains across the 600 to 700 repertoires, and some 10 million of those chains were shared by two or more donors. A nearest-neighbor algorithm error-corrected the raw reads and collapsed the reads into unique sequences, merging closely related sequences to remove PCR and sequencing errors. CDR3 sequences were aligned to IMGT reference sequences to assign V, D and J gene segments. For a sequence to be retained, a match of at least six nucleotides was required to both a V gene segment and a J gene segment. Rearrangements were called productive when the CDR3 lacked stop codons and stayed in frame with V and J; all others were non-productive. CDR3 was defined by IMGT convention, running from the second conserved V-encoded cysteine to the conserved J-encoded phenylalanine. The earlier analysis of about 640 of the donors excluded any sequence lacking an unambiguous match to a single V gene segment. An earlier analysis of a few hundred of the donors called V segments functional above 56.7% productive rearrangements and segregating when the between-donor standard deviation exceeded 5%. A statistical classification framework was built to diagnose cytomegalovirus status from the catalog of TCR beta chain sequences. A later analysis assigned V and J genes by comparing TCR nucleotide sequences with IMGT/GENE-DB human TR gene sequences. A later analysis assigned CDR3 sequences and most-parsimonious VDJ recombination scenarios with the TCRdist pipeline. A later analysis defined each TCR beta chain by its CDR3 amino acid sequence plus V-gene family, and excluded reads lacking a unique V-gene family. A later analysis removed over 500 highly shared, low-generation-probability nucleotide sequences to deal with suspected cross-contamination and a sequencing artifact. For each public chain, a later analysis derived a clonal expansion index from normalized ranks of inferred template counts within each repertoire. Generation probabilities in a later analysis came from a VDJ recombination model fitted to out-of-frame rearrangements, and those results were checked against IGoR. In a later analysis, TCR-TCR, TCR-HLA and TCR-CMV co-occurrence was scored with hypergeometric tests, and a repertoire-size bias correction was applied to TCR pairs. A later analysis estimated false discovery rates by permuting HLA or CMV assignments 20 times. In a later analysis, co-occurring TCRs were grouped with DBSCAN, and TCRdist sequence similarity was added when clustering was performed within HLA-allele-positive subsets. Repertoires with fewer than 30,000 or more than 120,000 public chains were left out of co-occurrence clustering, as were four to six repertoires with anomalous nucleotide sharing. TCRdb took this table from immuneACCESS and kept in-frame rearrangements with V and J called. Such tables lack part of the clones; where checked against another copy, unresolved V genes explain under half of the gap, and the rest is unexplained. V and J calls plus clone size are reproduced from that table; the DNA served to infer D and trimming. The sample table records roughly 100,000 clones; 75% to 80% of these occur just once. The ten biggest clones cover roughly 7.7% of the sample.

Sequenced input: PBMCs. The rearranged segments are TRBV28 and TRBJ2-7; 9 bases in the middle match TRBD1. This clonotype originated in a female donor in good health and CMV-seronegative. The CDR3 region: CASSMAGTGSFYEQYF. The bases read TGTGCCAGCAGTATGGCCGGGACAGGGTCCTTCTACGAGCAGTACTTC. Full variable domain (CDR3 extended with the reference TRBV28 and TRBJ2-7 proteins): DVKVTQSSRYLVKRTGEKVFLECVQDMDHENMFWYRQDPGLGLRLIYFSYDVKMKEKGDIPEGYSVSREKKERFSLILESASTNQTSMYLCASSMAGTGSFYEQYFGPGTRLTVT.